The 18 T cell receptor beta chains listed next were all sequenced from one sample in a study of cytomegalovirus exposure and HLA in healthy donors. The primer mix had 60 Vbeta and 13 Jbeta primers. TCRdb's table, derived via immunoSEQ multiplex PCR, lists solely in-frame clones and lacks some. The sample lists 120,000 to 150,000 clones; about three quarters were seen once. Sequencing used PBMCs. These receptors came from a man in his forties in good health and CMV-seronegative.

The table lists this clone with a few counts. The CDR3 sequence is CASSEVLRKVAQYF. In nucleotides, the CDR3 is TGTGCCAGCAGTGAAGTCCTACGGAAAGTAGCGCAGTACTTC. This rearrangement joins TRBV6-1 to TRBJ2-7, with no clear D. V lost 1 base and J 9 bases, leaving 16 bases between the germline ends. Per the germline V gene, CDR1 is MNHNS and CDR2 is SASEGT. The CDR3 loop spans 14 amino acids.

This clone showed up just once. This chain joins TRBV7-2 and TRBJ2-1; TRBD2 agrees at 11 bases. The germline V gene encodes CDR1 SGHTA and CDR2 FQGNSA. CDR3 length: 18 amino acids. Trimming took 5 bases from V and 2 from J; bases not matched to a gene: 11. CDR3 residues: CASSPISGGGGAYNEQFF. As DNA, the CDR3 is TGTGCCAGCAGCCCTATTAGCGGGGGGGGAGGCGCCTACAATGAGCAGTTCTTC.

The genes are TRBV6-1 and TRBJ2-5, with 11 nucleotides matching TRBD2. V shed 3 bases and J 4 bases; nucleotides not matched to a gene: 4. CDR3 length equals 15 residues. Germline assignment: CDR1 MNHNS and CDR2 SASEGT. The CDR3 nucleotides read TGTGCCAGCAGTGATAGCGGGACTAGCGGAGAGACCCAGTACTTC. This encodes CASSDSGTSGETQYF.

This clone has just one count. The rearrangement links TRBV5-1 to TRBJ2-3, with TRBD1 matching over 7 bases. The CDR3 has 16 amino acids. J was trimmed by 5 bases and V by 0 bases; bases with no gene match: 9. Germline V CDR1 and CDR2: SGHRS, YFSETQ. The CDR3 bases are TGCGCCAGCAGCTTGGCCGGCAGGGGGACGGTAGATACGCAGTATTTT. It specifies CASSLAGRGTVDTQYF.

The chain couples TRBV28 to TRBJ2-1; 7 bases are a match to TRBD2. CDR3 length: 16 amino acids. Looked up from germline, CDR1 is MDHEN and CDR2 is SYDVKM. Trimming removed 6 bases from V and 9 bases from J; junction bases left unmatched: 17. As DNA, the CDR3 is TGTGCCAGCAGCTTGAGAGGCGGGAGAGGGTACGGTGAGCAGTTCTTC. This gives the protein CASSLRGGRGYGEQFF.

The rearrangement links TRBV30 to TRBJ1-2; 7 bases match TRBD1. Looked up from germline, CDR1 is GTSNPN and CDR2 is SVGIG (reference sequence). Germline trimming cut 3 bases from V and 11 bases from J; bases unmatched to any gene: 12. This CDR3 comprises 13 residues. The CDR3: CAWSWDRSQGYTF. In nucleotides, the CDR3 is TGTGCCTGGAGCTGGGACAGATCCCAAGGATACACCTTC.

This chain connects TRBV28 to TRBJ2-2; 7 bases are a match to TRBD2. Germline V gene lookup returns CDR1 MDHEN and CDR2 SYDVKM. There are 17 residues in the CDR3. J gave up 5 bases and V 7 bases, and 16 bases lay outside the gene matches. The CDR3 DNA follows: TGTGCCAGCACCCCGATGTCGGCTAGCGGAAAAACCGGGGAGCTGTTTTTT. It yields the protein CASTPMSASGKTGELFF.

The chain is built from TRBV13 and TRBJ2-7; 9 bases are a match to TRBD1. Germline V gene data show CDR1 as PRHDT and CDR2 as FYEKMQ (reference sequence). Trimming cost V 5 bases and J 6 bases; bases outside gene matches: 8. This CDR3 is built from 14 residues. CDR3 protein: CASSGGTGTGEQYF. CDR3 in DNA: TGTGCCAGCAGCGGCGGGACAGGGACAGGCGAGCAGTACTTC.

V gene TRBV7-9 combines with J gene TRBJ1-5; D unclear. Trimming took 4 bases from V and 3 from J, leaving 10 bases between them. CDR1 SEHNR and CDR2 FQNEAQ come from the germline V gene (reference sequence). The CDR3 is made up of 14 amino acids. The CDR3 nucleotides are TGTGCCAGCAGCTACGTGAGTGACAATCAGCCCCAGCATTTT. Translated: CASSYVSDNQPQHF.

Of note for this clone: One junction end disagrees with the germline gene, perhaps due to a read error. V gene TRBV6-4 combines with J gene TRBJ2-1; D uncertain. Per the germline V gene, CDR1 is MRHNA and CDR2 is SNTAGT. The CDR3 consists of 13 residues. The CDR3 DNA reads as TGTGCCGGCAGTGAAGGAGCCTACAATGAGCAGTTCTTC. Protein: CAGSEGAYNEQFF.

The rearrangement links TRBV5-1 to TRBJ2-5, with TRBD2 matching over 13 bases. J gave up 5 bases and V 4 bases, and 5 bases lay outside the gene matches. The length of the CDR3 is 15 residues. CDR1 and CDR2 (germline): SGHRS, YFSETQ. The chain's CDR3 is CASSPGLAGQETQYF. CDR3 bases: TGCGCCAGCAGCCCGGGACTAGCGGGGCAGGAGACCCAGTACTTC.

The V and J genes are TRBV28 and TRBJ2-5; TRBD2 is a possible D gene (6 bases). In germline, CDR1 is MDHEN, CDR2 SYDVKM. Trimming shortened V by 5 bases and J by 5 bases, and 12 bases separated the two germline ends. The CDR3 is 13 amino acids. CDR3 sequence reads: CASSTRLVETQYF. CDR3 DNA sequence: TGTGCCAGCAGTACGAGACTAGTTGAGACCCAGTACTTC. Combining the CDR3 with reference TRBV28 and TRBJ2-5 gives the whole variable domain DVKVTQSSRYLVKRTGEKVFLECVQDMDHENMFWYRQDPGLGLRLIYFSYDVKMKEKGDIPEGYSVSREKKERFSLILESASTNQTSMYLCASSTRLVETQYFGPGTRLLVL.

Only one count was recorded for this clone. The rearrangement joins TRBV4-2 to TRBJ2-1, with TRBD2 matching 12 bases. The CDR3 is 16 residues long. Germline lookup yields CDR1 LGHNA and CDR2 YNFKEQ. J lost 6 bases, V lost 4 bases, and 7 bases had no gene match. The CDR3 here is CASSRRLAGESNEQFF. The CDR3 coding sequence is TGTGCCAGCAGCCGCCGACTAGCGGGGGAATCCAATGAGCAGTTCTTC.

V is TRBV6-4 and J is TRBJ2-2, with D maybe TRBD1 (5 bases). The CDR3 has 13 amino acids. CDR1 is MRHNA and CDR2 is SNTAGT in the germline V gene. Deletions cut 2 bases from V and 4 bases from J, with 5 bases between. CDR3 in amino acids: CASSDRGTGELFF. Here the CDR3 DNA reads TGTGCCAGCAGTGACAGGGGCACCGGGGAGCTGTTTTTT.

This clone was seen just once. V usage is TRBV4-1 and J usage is TRBJ1-5; D not certain. Germline-derived CDR1 and CDR2 are MGHRA and YSYEKL. V lost 0 bases, J lost 10 bases, and 13 bases lay in between. The CDR3 consists of 14 residues. In DNA form, the CDR3 reads TGCGCCAGCAGCCAAGATCGGGGAGTCCAACCCCAGCATTTT. Protein: CASSQDRGVQPQHF.

The table lists this clone with a few counts. The genes are TRBV6-5 and TRBJ2-6, with 9 positions matching TRBD1. Per germline, CDR1 MNHEY and CDR2 SVGAGI. The CDR3 runs to 15 residues. Trimming removed 7 bases from V and 2 bases from J; junction bases left unmatched: 3. CDR3 nucleotide sequence: TGTGCCAGCAATACAGGGGGCGCTGGGGCCAACGTCCTGACTTTC. Protein sequence: CASNTGGAGANVLTF.

V usage is TRBV28 and J usage is TRBJ1-2, with a tentative D call TRBD1 (5 bases). CDR3 length: 16 residues. V was cut by 6 bases and J by 2 bases, with 19 bases left in between. Germline loops: CDR1 MDHEN, CDR2 SYDVKM. Here the CDR3 DNA reads TGTGCCAGCAGCCCCCCGACGGGCAGGGTAAACTATGGCTACACCTTC. It is translated as CASSPPTGRVNYGYTF.

The chain uses TRBV7-3 and TRBJ2-2; 11 bases fit TRBD2. The CDR3 loop spans 18 amino acids. Trimming removed 2 bases from V and 0 bases from J; junction bases left unmatched: 5. The V gene's germline CDR1 is SGHTA and CDR2 FQGTGA. The CDR3 here is CASSLPGLADANTGELFF. For the CDR3, the DNA is TGTGCCAGCAGCTTACCGGGACTAGCGGACGCGAACACCGGGGAGCTGTTTTTT.